This T cell receptor (beta chain) originates from a study of blood T cell repertoires in COVID-19. Study at large: From the United States, Italy and Spain came samples of acute and convalescent COVID-19. T cells, B-cell-depleted T cells, or PBMCs provided the cDNA or gDNA that served as material.

The CDR3 length is 13 residues. Germline V gene sequence: CDR1 MNHEY, CDR2 SVGEGT. V dropped 4 bases and J dropped 9; count of bases not matched to a gene: 5. Original processing notes: Researchers report that nucleated cell counts were estimated from reference gene primer amplification. The assay was immunoSEQ multiplex PCR, and TCRdb's table has in-frame clones only and misses some. The D gene and trimming were derived from the DNA, and the V and J assignments and clone size from that table. The sample comprises about 13,000 clones, about 80% of which are singletons, and around 38% rests with the top ten.

This chain connects TRBV6-2 or TRBV6-3 to TRBJ2-1, with TRBD1 matching over 8 bases. Source material: peripheral blood. The clonotype comes from a woman of 80 years or more with acute or convalescent COVID-19. The CDR3 protein is CASSSSGGLEQFF. DNA for the CDR3: TGTGCCAGCAGTTCGTCAGGGGGCCTTGAGCAGTTCTTC.